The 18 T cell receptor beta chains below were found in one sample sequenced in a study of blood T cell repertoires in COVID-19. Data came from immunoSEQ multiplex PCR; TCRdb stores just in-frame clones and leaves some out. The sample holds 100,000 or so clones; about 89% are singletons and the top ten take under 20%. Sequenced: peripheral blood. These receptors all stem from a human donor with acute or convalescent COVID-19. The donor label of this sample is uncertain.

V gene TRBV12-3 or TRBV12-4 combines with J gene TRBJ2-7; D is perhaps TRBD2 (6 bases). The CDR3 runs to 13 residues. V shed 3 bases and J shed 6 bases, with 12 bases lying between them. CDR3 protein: CASSFGTPPEQYF. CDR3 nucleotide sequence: TGTGCCAGCAGTTTTGGGACTCCCCCCGAGCAGTACTTC.

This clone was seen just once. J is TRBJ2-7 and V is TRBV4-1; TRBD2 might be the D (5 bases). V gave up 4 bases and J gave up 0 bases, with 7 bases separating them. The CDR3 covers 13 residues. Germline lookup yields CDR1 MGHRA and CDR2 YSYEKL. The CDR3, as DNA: TGCGCCAGCAGCCCACGGGACTCCTACGAGCAGTACTTC. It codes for CASSPRDSYEQYF.

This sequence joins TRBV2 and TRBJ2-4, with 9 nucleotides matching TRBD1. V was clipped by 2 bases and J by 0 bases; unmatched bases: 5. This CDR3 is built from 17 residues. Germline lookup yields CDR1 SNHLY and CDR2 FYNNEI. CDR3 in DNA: TGTGCCAGCAGTGAATTTGGACAGGGGAGAGCCAAAAACATTCAGTACTTC. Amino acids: CASSEFGQGRAKNIQYF.

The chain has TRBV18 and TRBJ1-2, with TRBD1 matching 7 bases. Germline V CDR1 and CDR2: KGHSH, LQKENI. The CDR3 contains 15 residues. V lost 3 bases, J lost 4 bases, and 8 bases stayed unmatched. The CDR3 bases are TGTGCCAGCTCACCGGGACGCAACAGGGGCTATGGCTACACCTTC. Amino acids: CASSPGRNRGYGYTF.

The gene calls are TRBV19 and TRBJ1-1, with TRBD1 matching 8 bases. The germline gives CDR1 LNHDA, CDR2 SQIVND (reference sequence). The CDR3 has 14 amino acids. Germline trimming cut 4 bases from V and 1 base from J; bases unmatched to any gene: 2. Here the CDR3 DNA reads TGTGCCAGTAGTAGAGGACAGGGGAACACTGAAGCTTTCTTT. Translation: CASSRGQGNTEAFF.

The DNA of the CDR3 is TGTGCCTGGGGTGGGCGTGAGCAGTTCTTC. Its translation: CAWGGREQFF. This chain links TRBV30 with TRBJ2-1; D not certain. The CDR3 spans 10 residues. The V end was cut by 5 bases, the J end by 9 bases, with 8 bases between. Germline CDR1 GTSNPN, CDR2 SVGIG (reference sequence).

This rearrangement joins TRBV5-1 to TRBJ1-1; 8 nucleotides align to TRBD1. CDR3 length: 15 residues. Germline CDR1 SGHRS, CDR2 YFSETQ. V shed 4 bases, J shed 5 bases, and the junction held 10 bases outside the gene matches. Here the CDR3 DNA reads TGCGCCAGCAGCGTACCAGGGGGCTCGGGGACTGAAGCTTTCTTT. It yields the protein CASSVPGGSGTEAFF.

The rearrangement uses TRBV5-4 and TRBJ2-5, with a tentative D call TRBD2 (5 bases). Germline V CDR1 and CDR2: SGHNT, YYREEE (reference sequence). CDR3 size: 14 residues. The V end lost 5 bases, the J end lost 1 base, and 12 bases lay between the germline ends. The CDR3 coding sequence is TGTGCCAGCAGTTCTCAGGACTTCCAAGAGACCCAGTACTTC. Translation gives CASSSQDFQETQYF.

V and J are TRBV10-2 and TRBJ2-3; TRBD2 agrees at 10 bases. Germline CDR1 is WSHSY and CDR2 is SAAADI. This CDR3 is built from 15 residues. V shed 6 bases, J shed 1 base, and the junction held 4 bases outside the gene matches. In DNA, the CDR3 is TGCGCCAGCAGCTCCGGGACTAGCGGCACAGATACGCAGTATTTT. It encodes CASSSGTSGTDTQYF.

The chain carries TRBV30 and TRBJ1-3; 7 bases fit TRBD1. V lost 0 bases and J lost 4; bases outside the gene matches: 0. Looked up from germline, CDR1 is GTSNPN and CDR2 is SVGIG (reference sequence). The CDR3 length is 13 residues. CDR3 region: CAWSVQGGNTIYF. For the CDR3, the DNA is TGTGCCTGGAGTGTACAGGGGGGAAACACCATATATTTT.

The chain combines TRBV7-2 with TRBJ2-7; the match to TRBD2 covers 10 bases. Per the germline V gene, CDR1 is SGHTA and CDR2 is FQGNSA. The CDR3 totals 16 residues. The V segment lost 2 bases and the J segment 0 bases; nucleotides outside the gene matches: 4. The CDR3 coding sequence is TGTGCCAGCAGCTTACTTGGACTAGCGGACTCCTACGAGCAGTACTTC. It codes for CASSLLGLADSYEQYF.

The CDR3 DNA follows: TGTGCCAGCAGCCAACAAAGGGGGTCGAATATCGCAGATACGCAGTATTTT. Its translation is CASSQQRGSNIADTQYF. The chain couples TRBV14 to TRBJ2-3, with D possibly TRBD1 on 6 matching bases. Trimming left V 2 bases short and J 4 bases short, with 19 bases between. The CDR3 spans 17 residues. Germline CDR1 and CDR2: SGHDN and FVKESK.

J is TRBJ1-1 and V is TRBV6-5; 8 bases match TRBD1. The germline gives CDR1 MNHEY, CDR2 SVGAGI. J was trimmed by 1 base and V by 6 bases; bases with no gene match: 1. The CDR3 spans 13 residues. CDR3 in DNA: TGTGCCAGCAGCACAGGGGGGAACACTGAAGCTTTCTTT. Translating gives CASSTGGNTEAFF.

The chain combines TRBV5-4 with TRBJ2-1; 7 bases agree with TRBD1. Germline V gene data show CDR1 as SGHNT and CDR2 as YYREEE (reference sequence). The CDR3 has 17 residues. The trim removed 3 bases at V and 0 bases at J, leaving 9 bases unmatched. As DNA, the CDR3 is TGTGCCAGCAGCTCGGTAGGGGGCCCGAGCTCCTACAATGAGCAGTTCTTC. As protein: CASSSVGGPSSYNEQFF. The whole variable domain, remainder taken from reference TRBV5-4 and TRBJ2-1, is ETGVTQSPTHLIKTRGQQVTLRCSSQSGHNTVSWYQQALGQGPQFIFQYYREEENGRGNFPPRFSGLQFPNYSSELNVNALELDDSALYLCASSSVGGPSSYNEQFFGPGTRLTVL.

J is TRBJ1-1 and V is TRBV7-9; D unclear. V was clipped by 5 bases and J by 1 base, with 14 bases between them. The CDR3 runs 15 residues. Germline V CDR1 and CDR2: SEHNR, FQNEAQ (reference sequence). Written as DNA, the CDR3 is TGTGCCAGCAGCAGAGAAAGTTCCACGAACACTGAAGCTTTCTTT. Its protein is CASSRESSTNTEAFF.

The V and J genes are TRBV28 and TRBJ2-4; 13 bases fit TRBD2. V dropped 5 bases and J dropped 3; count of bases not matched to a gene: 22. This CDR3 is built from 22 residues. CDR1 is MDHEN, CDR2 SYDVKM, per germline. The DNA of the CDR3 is TGTGCCAGCAGTCCTCCCGGCTGGACACTAGCGGGAGGGCCCGGCGTCAAAAACATTCAGTACTTC. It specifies CASSPPGWTLAGGPGVKNIQYF.

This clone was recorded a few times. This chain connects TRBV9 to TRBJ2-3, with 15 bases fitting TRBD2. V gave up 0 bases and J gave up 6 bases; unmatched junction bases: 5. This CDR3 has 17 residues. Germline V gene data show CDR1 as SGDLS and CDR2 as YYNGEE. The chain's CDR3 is CASSVVGLAGGRDTQYF. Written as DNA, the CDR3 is TGTGCCAGCAGCGTAGTAGGACTAGCGGGAGGGCGGGATACGCAGTATTTT.

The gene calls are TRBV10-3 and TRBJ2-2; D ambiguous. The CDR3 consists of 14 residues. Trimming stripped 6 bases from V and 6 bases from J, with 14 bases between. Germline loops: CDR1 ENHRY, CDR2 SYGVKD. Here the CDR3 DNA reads TGTGCCATCAGCGTGGGCCCAACATCCGGGGAGCTGTTTTTT. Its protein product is CAISVGPTSGELFF.